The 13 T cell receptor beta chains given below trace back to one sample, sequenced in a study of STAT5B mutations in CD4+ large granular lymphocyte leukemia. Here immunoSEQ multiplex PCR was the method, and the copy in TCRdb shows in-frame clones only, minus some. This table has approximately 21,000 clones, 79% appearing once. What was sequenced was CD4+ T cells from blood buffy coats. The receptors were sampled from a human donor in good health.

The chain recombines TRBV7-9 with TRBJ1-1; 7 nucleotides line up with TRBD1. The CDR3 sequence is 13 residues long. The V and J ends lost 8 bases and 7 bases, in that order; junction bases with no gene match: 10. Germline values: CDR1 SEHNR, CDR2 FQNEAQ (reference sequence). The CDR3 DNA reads TGTGCCAGCGTAAAGACAGGGACCATTGAAGCTTTCTTT. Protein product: CASVKTGTIEAFF.

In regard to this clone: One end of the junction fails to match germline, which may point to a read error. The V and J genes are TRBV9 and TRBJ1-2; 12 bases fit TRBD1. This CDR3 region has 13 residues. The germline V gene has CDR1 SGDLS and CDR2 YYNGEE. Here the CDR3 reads CASSVGDRGRVSF. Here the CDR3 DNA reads TGTGCCAGCAGCGTAGGGGACAGGGGGCGTGTTTCTTTC.

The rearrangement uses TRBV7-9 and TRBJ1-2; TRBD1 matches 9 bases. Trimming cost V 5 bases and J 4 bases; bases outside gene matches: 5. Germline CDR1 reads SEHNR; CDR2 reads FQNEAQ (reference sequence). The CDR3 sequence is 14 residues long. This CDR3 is CASSRGQGTYGYTF. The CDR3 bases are TGTGCCAGCAGCCGCGGACAGGGGACCTATGGCTACACCTTC.

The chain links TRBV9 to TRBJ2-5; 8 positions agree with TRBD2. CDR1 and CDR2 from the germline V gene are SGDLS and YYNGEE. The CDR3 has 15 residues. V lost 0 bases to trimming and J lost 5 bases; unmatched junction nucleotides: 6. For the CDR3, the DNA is TGTGCCAGCAGCGTAGGCGGGAGGCACGGGGAGACCCAGTACTTC. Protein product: CASSVGGRHGETQYF.

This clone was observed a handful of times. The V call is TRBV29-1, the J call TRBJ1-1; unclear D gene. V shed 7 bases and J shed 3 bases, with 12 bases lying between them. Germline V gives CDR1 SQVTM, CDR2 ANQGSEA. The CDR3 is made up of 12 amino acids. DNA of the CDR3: TGCAGCGGGGCCGACTATCACACTGAAGCTTTCTTT. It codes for CSGADYHTEAFF.

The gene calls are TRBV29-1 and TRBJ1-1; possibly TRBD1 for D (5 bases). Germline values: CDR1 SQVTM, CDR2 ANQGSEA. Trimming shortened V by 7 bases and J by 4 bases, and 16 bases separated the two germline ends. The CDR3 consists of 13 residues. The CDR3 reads CSGGTAGGTEAFF. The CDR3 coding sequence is TGCAGCGGCGGGACTGCCGGGGGCACTGAAGCTTTCTTT.

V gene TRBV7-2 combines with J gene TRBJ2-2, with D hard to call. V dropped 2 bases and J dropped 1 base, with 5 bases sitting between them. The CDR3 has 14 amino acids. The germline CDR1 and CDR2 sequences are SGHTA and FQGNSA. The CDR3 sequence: CASSLTGNTGELFF. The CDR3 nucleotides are TGTGCCAGCAGCTTAACCGGGAACACCGGGGAGCTGTTTTTT.

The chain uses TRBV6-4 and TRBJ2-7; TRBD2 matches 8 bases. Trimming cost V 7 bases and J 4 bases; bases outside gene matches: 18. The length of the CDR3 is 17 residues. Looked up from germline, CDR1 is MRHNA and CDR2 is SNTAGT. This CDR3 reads CASTCKLRLAPTYEQYF. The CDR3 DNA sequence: TGTGCCAGCACCTGCAAACTTCGACTAGCGCCGACTTACGAGCAGTACTTC.

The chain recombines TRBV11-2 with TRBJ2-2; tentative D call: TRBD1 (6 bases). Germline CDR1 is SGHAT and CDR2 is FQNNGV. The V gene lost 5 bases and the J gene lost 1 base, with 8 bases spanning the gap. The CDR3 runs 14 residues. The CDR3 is CASSVQGNTGELFF. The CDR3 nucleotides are TGTGCCAGCAGCGTACAGGGGAACACCGGGGAGCTGTTTTTT.

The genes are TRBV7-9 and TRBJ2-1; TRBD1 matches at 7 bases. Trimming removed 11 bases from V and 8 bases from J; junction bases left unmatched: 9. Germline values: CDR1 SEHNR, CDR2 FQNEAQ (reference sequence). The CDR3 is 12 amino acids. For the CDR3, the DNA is TGTGCCGATGGACGAGGGGGCGATGAGCAGTTCTTC. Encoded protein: CADGRGGDEQFF.

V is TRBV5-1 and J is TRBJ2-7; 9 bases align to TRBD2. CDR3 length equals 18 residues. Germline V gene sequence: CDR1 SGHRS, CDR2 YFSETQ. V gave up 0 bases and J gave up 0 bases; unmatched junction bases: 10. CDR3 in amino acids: CASSLGLADQFSSYEQYF. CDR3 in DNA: TGCGCCAGCAGCTTGGGACTAGCGGATCAATTTAGCTCCTACGAGCAGTACTTC.

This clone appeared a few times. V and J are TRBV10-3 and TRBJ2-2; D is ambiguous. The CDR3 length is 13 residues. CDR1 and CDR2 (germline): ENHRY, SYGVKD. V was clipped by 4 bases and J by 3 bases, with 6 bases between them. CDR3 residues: CAISVGDTGELFF. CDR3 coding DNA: TGTGCCATCAGTGTTGGGGACACCGGGGAGCTGTTTTTT.

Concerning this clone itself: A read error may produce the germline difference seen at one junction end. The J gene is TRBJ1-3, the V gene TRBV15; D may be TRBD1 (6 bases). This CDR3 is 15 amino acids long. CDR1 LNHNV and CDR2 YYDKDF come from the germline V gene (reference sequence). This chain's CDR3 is CATSKDRFSGNTIYF. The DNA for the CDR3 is TGTGCCACTAGCAAGGACAGATTCTCTGGAAACACCATATATTTT.